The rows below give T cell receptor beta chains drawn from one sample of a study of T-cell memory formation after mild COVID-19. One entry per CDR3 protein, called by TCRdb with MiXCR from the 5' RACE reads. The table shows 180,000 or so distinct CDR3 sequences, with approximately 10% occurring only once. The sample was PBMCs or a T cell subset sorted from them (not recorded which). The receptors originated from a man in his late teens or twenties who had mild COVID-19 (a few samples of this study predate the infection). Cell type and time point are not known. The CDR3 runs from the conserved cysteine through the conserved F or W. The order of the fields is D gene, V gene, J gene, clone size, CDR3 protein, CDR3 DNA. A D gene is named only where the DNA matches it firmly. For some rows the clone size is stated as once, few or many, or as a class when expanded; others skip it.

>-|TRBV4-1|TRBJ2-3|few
CASSQDAGSTDTQYF
TGCGCCAGCAGCCAAGATGCCGGGAGCACAGATACGCAGTATTTT
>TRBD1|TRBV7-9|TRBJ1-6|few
CASSVGQQNSPLHF
TGTGCCAGCAGCGTGGGACAGCAAAATTCACCCCTCCACTTT
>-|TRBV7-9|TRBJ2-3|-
CASSGWGRLNAVYF
TGTGCCAGCAGCGGCTGGGGTAGACTCAACGCGGTTTATTTT
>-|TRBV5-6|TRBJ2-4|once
CASSFVDRSENIQYF
TGTGCCAGCAGCTTCGTCGACAGGTCAGAAAACATTCAGTACTTC
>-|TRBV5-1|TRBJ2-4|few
CASSAQDSPQYF
TGCGCCAGCAGCGCCCAGGACAGTCCTCAGTACTTC
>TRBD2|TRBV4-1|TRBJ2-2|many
CASSPTRTSGGKVNGELFF
TGCGCCAGCAGCCCGACCCGGACTAGCGGGGGGAAAGTCAACGGGGAGCTGTTTTTT
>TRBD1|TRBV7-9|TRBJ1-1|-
CASSLDLGTGVITFF
TGTGCCAGCAGCTTAGACCTCGGGACAGGGGTCATAACTTTCTTT
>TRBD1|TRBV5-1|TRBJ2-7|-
CASSPGPGTGGDQYF
TGCGCCAGCAGCCCGGGGCCCGGGACAGGGGGCGACCAGTACTTC
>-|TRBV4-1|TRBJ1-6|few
CASSQENDSPLHF
TGCGCCAGCAGCCAAGAGAATGATTCACCCCTCCACTTT
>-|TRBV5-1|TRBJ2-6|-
CASAVGASSGANVLTF
TGCGCCAGCGCCGTGGGTGCGAGCTCTGGGGCCAACGTCCTGACTTTC
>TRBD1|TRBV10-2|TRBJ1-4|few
CASSGTARNEKLFF
TGCGCCAGCTCCGGGACAGCGAGGAATGAAAAACTGTTTTTT
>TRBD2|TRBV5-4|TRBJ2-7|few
CASSSLAGNYEQYF
TGTGCCAGCAGCTCACTAGCGGGGAACTACGAGCAGTACTTC
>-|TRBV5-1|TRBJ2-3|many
CASRGRPGVDTQYF
TGCGCCAGCAGGGGCAGGCCGGGAGTAGATACGCAGTATTTT
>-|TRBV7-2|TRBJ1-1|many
CASSKYRDTEAFF
TGTGCCAGCAGCAAATACAGGGACACTGAAGCTTTCTTT
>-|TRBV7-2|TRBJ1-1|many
CASSLRLLGAEAFF
TGTGCCAGCAGCTTACGACTTTTGGGCGCTGAAGCTTTCTTT
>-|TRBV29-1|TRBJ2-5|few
CSGGPGGKETQYF
TGCAGCGGGGGGCCGGGTGGAAAAGAGACCCAGTACTTC
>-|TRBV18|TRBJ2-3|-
CASSQYRTRTDTQYF
TGTGCCAGCTCACAATACCGGACGAGGACAGATACGCAGTATTTT
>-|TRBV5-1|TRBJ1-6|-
CASSPVSGSPLHF
TGCGCCAGCAGCCCGGTCTCTGGATCACCCCTCCACTTT
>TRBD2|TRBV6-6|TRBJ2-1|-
CASSPPFAGGGEQFF
TGTGCCAGCAGCCCGCCGTTCGCGGGCGGGGGTGAGCAGTTCTTC
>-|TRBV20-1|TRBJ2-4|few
CSAPGQNKNIQYF
TGCAGTGCTCCCGGGCAGAACAAAAACATTCAGTACTTC
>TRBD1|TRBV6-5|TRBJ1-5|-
CASSSPGTGVQHF
TGTGCCAGCAGTTCACCCGGGACAGGGGTCCAGCATTTT
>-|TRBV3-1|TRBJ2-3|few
CASSQAGTRSGDTQYF
TGTGCCAGCAGCCAGGCCGGGACTCGGAGTGGAGATACGCAGTATTTT
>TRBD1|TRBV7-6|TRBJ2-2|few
CASSLAQDRVVGELFF
TGTGCCAGCAGCTTAGCGCAGGACAGGGTCGTCGGGGAGCTGTTTTTT
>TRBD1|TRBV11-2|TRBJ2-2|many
CASEGQGPEANTGELFF
TGTGCCAGCGAGGGACAGGGACCGGAGGCGAACACCGGGGAGCTGTTTTTT
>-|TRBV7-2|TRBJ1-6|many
CASSLDYNSPLHF
TGTGCCAGCAGCTTGGATTATAATTCACCCCTCCACTTT
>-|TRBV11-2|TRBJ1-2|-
CASSPPPDANYGYTF
TGTGCCAGCAGCCCCCCCCCAGACGCTAACTATGGCTACACCTTC
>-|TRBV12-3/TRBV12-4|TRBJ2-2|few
CASSFLRDSWGTGELFF
TGTGCCAGCAGTTTCCTTCGGGATAGCTGGGGCACCGGGGAGCTGTTTTTT
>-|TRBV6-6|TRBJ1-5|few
CASSYIGNQPQHF
TGTGCCAGCAGTTACATCGGCAATCAGCCCCAGCATTTT
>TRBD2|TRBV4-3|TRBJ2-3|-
CASSKVLAEFSDTQYF
TGCGCCAGCAGCAAAGTACTAGCGGAGTTCTCGGATACGCAGTATTTT
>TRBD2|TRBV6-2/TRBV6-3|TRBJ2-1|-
CASISSGGALGEQFF
TGTGCCAGCATTTCCAGCGGGGGGGCCTTGGGTGAGCAGTTCTTC
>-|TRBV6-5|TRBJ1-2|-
CASTSGTVYGYTF
TGTGCCAGCACCTCCGGGACCGTCTATGGCTACACCTTC
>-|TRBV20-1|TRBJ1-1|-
CSAIGLDTEAFF
TGCAGTGCTATCGGGTTGGACACTGAAGCTTTCTTT
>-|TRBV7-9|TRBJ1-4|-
CASSFGSAAGNEKLFF
TGTGCCAGCAGCTTCGGCAGCGCTGCTGGTAATGAAAAACTGTTTTTT
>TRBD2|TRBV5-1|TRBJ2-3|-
CASSLAEGRLAADTQYF
TGCGCCAGCAGCTTGGCCGAGGGGCGTCTAGCGGCAGATACGCAGTATTTT
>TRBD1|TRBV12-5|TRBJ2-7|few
CASGLTPGQGGYEQYF
TGTGCTAGTGGTTTGACTCCGGGACAGGGCGGCTACGAGCAGTACTTC
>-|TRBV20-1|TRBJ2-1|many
CSAPPYGSVYNEQFF
TGCAGTGCCCCGCCCTATGGCTCGGTCTACAATGAGCAGTTCTTC
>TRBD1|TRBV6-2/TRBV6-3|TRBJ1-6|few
CASRWTGGDSPLHF
TGTGCCAGCAGGTGGACAGGGGGGGATTCACCCCTCCACTTT
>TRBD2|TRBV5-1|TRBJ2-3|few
CASSLASGGAIDTQYF
TGCGCCAGCAGCTTGGCCAGCGGGGGGGCCATAGATACGCAGTATTTT
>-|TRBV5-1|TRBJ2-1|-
CASSSGGLEQFF
TGCGCCAGCAGCTCGGGCGGGTTAGAGCAGTTCTTC
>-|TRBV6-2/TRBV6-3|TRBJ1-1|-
CASSYLPTGEAFF
TGTGCCAGCAGTTATCTTCCGACCGGGGAAGCTTTCTTT
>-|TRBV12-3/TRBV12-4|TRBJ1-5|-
CASSTLDSLQPQNF
TGTGCCAGCAGTACACTCGACAGTCTCCAGCCCCAGAATTTT
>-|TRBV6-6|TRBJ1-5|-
CASSRGRDSNQPQHF
TGTGCCAGCAGTCGGGGACGGGATAGCAATCAGCCCCAGCATTTT
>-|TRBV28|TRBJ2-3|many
CASSWEYTQYF
TGTGCCAGCAGTTGGGAGTATACGCAGTATTTT